This TCR beta chain was recovered during a study of T-cell reconstitution after alpha-beta-depleted transplantation in children. J was trimmed by 6 bases and V by 5 bases; bases with no gene match: 2. This CDR3 spans 13 amino acids. Germline assignment: CDR1 PRHDT and CDR2 FYEKMQ (reference sequence). Using unique molecular identifiers, the investigators prepared the TCRbeta library. TCRdb reprocessed the PCR reads via MiXCR and lists one record per CDR3 protein. The table has 900,000 or so distinct CDR3 sequences, 16% seen once. With respect to this clonotype: Its antigen is undetermined.

Study-level points and caveats: From newly produced T cells came most of the T-cell counts and diversity one year after transplant. High day-60 TCRbeta diversity in some patients came from surviving recipient T cells and thymic progenitors. Approximately two months post-transplant, alpha-beta T cells reportedly originated from several hundred expanded graft clones.

Sequenced material: PBMCs, mostly from graft donor cells, taken 360 days after TCRalphabeta/CD19-depleted stem cell transplant. The chain combines TRBV13 with TRBJ1-2; 11 positions match TRBD1. The sequence derives from a male patient aged 10-17 years who had a stem cell transplant for acute lymphoblastic leukemia, so the T cells may come from the graft donor. CDR3 nucleotide sequence: TGTGCCAGCAGCGCGGGACAGGGGGATGGCTACACCTTC. Its translation is CASSAGQGDGYTF.